These 27 T cell receptor beta chains were sequenced from one sample in a study of cytotoxic CD8 clonotypes in ibrutinib-treated CLL. Repertoires were generated with immunoSEQ multiplex PCR, while TCRdb's copy carries only in-frame clones and drops some. This table has 60,000 to 70,000 clones, approximately 62% appearing once. The material sequenced was PBMCs, taken after 12 months of ibrutinib treatment. All receptors derive from a human donor with chronic lymphocytic leukemia.

This clone was detected many times. This chain links TRBV5-5 with TRBJ1-2, with 8 bases matching TRBD1. Germline V gene lookup returns CDR1 SGHKS and CDR2 YYEKEE (reference sequence). After removal of 0 bases from V and 8 bases from J, the junction contained 6 bases not matched to a gene. The CDR3 is made up of 14 amino acids. CDR3 loop: CASSLGAGGAGYTF. The CDR3 nucleotides read TGTGCCAGCAGCTTGGGGGCAGGGGGCGCGGGCTACACCTTC.

CDR3 region: CASSLGQGGEGVNQPQHF. The CDR3, as DNA: TGTGCCAGCAGCTTAGGTCAGGGCGGGGAGGGAGTCAATCAGCCCCAGCATTTT. The chain links TRBV11-2 to TRBJ1-5; tentatively, D is TRBD1 (5 bases). V dropped 1 base and J dropped 3 bases, with 19 bases sitting between them. This CDR3 region has 18 residues. CDR1 is SGHAT, CDR2 FQNNGV, per germline.

The chain couples TRBV11-2 to TRBJ2-7; 10 bases match TRBD2. The CDR3 totals 15 residues. Germline V CDR1 and CDR2: SGHAT, FQNNGV. J gave up 6 bases and V 5 bases, and 10 bases lay outside the gene matches. The CDR3 bases are TGTGCCAGCAGCCGAAGAGGGACTAGCGAGGGCGAGCAGTACTTC. Amino acids: CASSRRGTSEGEQYF.

The rearrangement joins TRBV6-4 to TRBJ1-5, with 11 bases matching TRBD1. V lost 3 bases and J lost 7; bases outside the gene matches: 2. Germline CDR1 is MRHNA and CDR2 is SNTAGT. There are 14 residues in the CDR3. CDR3 amino acids: CASSEGTGGQPQHF. The CDR3 DNA is TGTGCCAGCAGTGAGGGGACAGGGGGGCAGCCCCAGCATTTT.

The genes are TRBV2 and TRBJ2-1, with 10 bases aligning to TRBD1. Trimming removed 7 bases from V and 4 bases from J; junction bases left unmatched: 4. Per the germline V gene, CDR1 is SNHLY and CDR2 is FYNNEI. CDR3 length: 14 amino acids. In nucleotides, the CDR3 is TGTGCCAGCAAAACGGGACAGGGGTACAATGAGCAGTTCTTC. It is translated as CASKTGQGYNEQFF.

This clone turned up a few times. The chain carries TRBV11-3 and TRBJ2-5, with 7 bases identical to TRBD2. The CDR3 is made up of 15 amino acids. Germline CDR1 and CDR2: SGHNT and YENEEA. V dropped 1 base and J dropped 5; count of bases not matched to a gene: 7. DNA of the CDR3: TGTGCCAGCAGCTTAGGGGACTACCGAGAGGAGACCCAGTACTTC. Protein sequence: CASSLGDYREETQYF. Looking up the rest from reference TRBV11-3 and TRBJ2-5 gives the full variable domain: EAGVVQSPRYKIIEKKQPVAFWCNPISGHNTLYWYLQNLGQGPELLIRYENEEAVDDSQLPKDRFSAERLKGVDSTLKIQPAELGDSAVYLCASSLGDYREETQYFGPGTRLLVL.

This clone was seen more than once but under ten times. The rearrangement links TRBV19 to TRBJ1-2, with a possible D match to TRBD1 (5 bases). Germline loops: CDR1 LNHDA, CDR2 SQIVND (reference sequence). Trimming took 7 bases from V and 2 from J, leaving 20 bases between them. The CDR3 sequence is 16 residues long. CDR3 nucleotides: TGTGCCAGTACCGAACTCGGGGCAGGGCAGAACTATGGCTACACCTTC. Amino acid sequence: CASTELGAGQNYGYTF. The full variable domain, in which reference TRBV19 and TRBJ1-2 provide the parts outside the CDR3, is DGGITQSPKYLFRKEGQNVTLSCEQNLNHDAMYWYRQDPGQGLRLIYYSQIVNDFQKGDIAEGYSVSREKKESFPLTVTSAQKNPTAFYLCASTELGAGQNYGYTFGSGTRLTVV.

This clone has only a few counts. The chain employs TRBV6-5 and TRBJ1-2, with D possibly TRBD1 on 6 matching bases. V was pared by 2 bases and J by 6 bases, with 13 bases between. There are 14 residues in the CDR3. From germline, CDR1 is MNHEY and CDR2 SVGAGI. CDR3 amino acids: CASSYRQALNGYTF. The CDR3, as DNA: TGTGCCAGCAGTTACAGACAGGCTCTTAATGGCTACACCTTC.

Only a few counts were recorded for this clone. V usage is TRBV20-1 and J usage is TRBJ2-7, with D uncertain. V was pared by 1 base and J by 8 bases, with 6 bases between. Germline CDR1 and CDR2: DFQATT and SNEGSKA (reference sequence). The CDR3 loop spans 10 amino acids. The CDR3 coding sequence is TGCAGTGCTAGAGGGTACAAGCAGTACTTC. The encoded protein is CSARGYKQYF.

V is TRBV5-1 and J is TRBJ1-2; possible D gene TRBD1, 6 bases. This CDR3 contains 16 residues. V dropped 0 bases and J dropped 5 bases, with 17 bases sitting between them. Germline lookup yields CDR1 SGHRS and CDR2 YFSETQ. CDR3 region: CASSLATGTNSYGYTF. The CDR3 coding sequence is TGCGCCAGCAGCTTGGCCACCGGGACAAACTCTTATGGCTACACCTTC.

The CDR3 region has the DNA TGTGCCAGCAGTTTCTCAACAGGGTCGAATTCACCCCTCCACTTT. It yields the protein CASSFSTGSNSPLHF. The chain carries TRBV6-5 and TRBJ1-6; possible D gene TRBD1, 6 bases. In germline, CDR1 is MNHEY, CDR2 SVGAGI. The CDR3 totals 15 residues. Trimming pared 4 bases from V and 7 bases from J, leaving 14 bases between.

The chain couples TRBV2 to TRBJ1-5; perhaps TRBD1 as D (6 bases). Trimming cost V 2 bases and J 6 bases, with 14 bases left between them. CDR1 is SNHLY, CDR2 FYNNEI, per germline. The length of the CDR3 is 15 residues. The CDR3 loop is CASSEFAGEGQPQHF. In nucleotides, the CDR3 is TGTGCCAGCAGTGAATTTGCAGGGGAGGGTCAGCCCCAGCATTTT.

The chain couples TRBV6-5 to TRBJ2-7; 9 bases agree with TRBD1. The CDR3 contains 15 residues. Germline CDR1 and CDR2: MNHEY and SVGAGI. V shed 6 bases and J 7 bases; nucleotides not matched to a gene: 13. Here the CDR3 reads CASSLAGTGSYEQYV. The DNA for the CDR3 is TGTGCCAGCAGCCTCGCCGGGACAGGGTCATATGAGCAGTACGTC.

This clone was recorded only once. The chain combines TRBV19 with TRBJ2-1, with D unresolved. Trimming removed 6 bases at V and 7 bases at J, with 7 bases between. Germline values: CDR1 LNHDA, CDR2 SQIVND (reference sequence). The CDR3 is made up of 11 amino acids. CDR3 sequence reads: CASSLYNEQFF. The CDR3 nucleotides read TGTGCCAGTAGCCTCTATAATGAGCAGTTCTTC.

V and J are TRBV18 and TRBJ2-7; D might be TRBD1 or TRBD2, each matching 5 bases. This CDR3 is 12 amino acids long. V lost 3 bases, J lost 5 bases, and 8 bases lay in between. In germline, CDR1 is KGHSH, CDR2 LQKENI. The CDR3 reads CASSPWGNEQYF. The DNA for the CDR3 is TGTGCCAGCTCACCCTGGGGGAACGAGCAGTACTTC. Full variable domain (outside the CDR3, taken from reference TRBV18 and TRBJ2-7): NAGVMQNPRHLVRRRGQEARLRCSPMKGHSHVYWYRQLPEEGLKFMVYLQKENIIDESGMPKERFSAEFPKEGPSILRIQQVVRGDSAAYFCASSPWGNEQYFGPGTRLTVT.

The genes are TRBV10-3 and TRBJ2-5; no firm D call. The CDR3 spans 12 residues. The ends were cut back, 2 bases at V and 5 bases at J, with 6 bases in the middle. Germline V gene data show CDR1 as ENHRY and CDR2 as SYGVKD. Here the CDR3 DNA reads TGTGCCATCAGTGAGCCCACTGAGACCCAGTACTTC. Protein sequence: CAISEPTETQYF.

V and J are TRBV7-2 and TRBJ2-5; 9 bases align to TRBD2. CDR3 length: 17 amino acids. V was pared by 5 bases and J by 6 bases, with 16 bases of the junction left unmatched. Germline CDR1 reads SGHTA; CDR2 reads FQGNSA. DNA of the CDR3: TGTGCCAGCAGCCGCGAGGCGGGGGGGCCTCGGATTAAGACCCAGTACTTC. Encoded protein: CASSREAGGPRIKTQYF.

CDR3 DNA: TGTGCCAGCAGCCCCCTTCCTGTATCTGGGGCCAACGTCCTGACTTTC. Protein sequence: CASSPLPVSGANVLTF. V gene TRBV7-9 combines with J gene TRBJ2-6, with D unclear. This CDR3 has 16 residues. Trimming left V 5 bases short and J 1 base short, with 12 bases between. Germline CDR1 is SEHNR and CDR2 is FQNEAQ (reference sequence).

The chain uses TRBV28 and TRBJ1-6; D may be TRBD1 (6 bases). The germline V and J ends were trimmed by 6 bases and 9 bases, with 15 bases remaining between them. The CDR3 spans 14 residues. CDR1 and CDR2 from the germline V gene are MDHEN and SYDVKM. The CDR3 DNA sequence: TGTGCCAGCAGACAGGGTCTAAAGAGTTCACCCCTCCACTTT. Protein sequence: CASRQGLKSSPLHF.

This clone was detected a few times. The genes are TRBV7-6 and TRBJ2-1; D possibly corresponds to TRBD1 (5 bases). V was pared by 1 base and J by 0 bases, with 13 bases between. The length of the CDR3 is 17 residues. Germline V gene lookup returns CDR1 SGHVS and CDR2 FNYEAQ. CDR3 region: CASSLDLRVSSYNEQFF. CDR3 bases: TGTGCCAGCAGCTTAGACCTCAGGGTTAGCTCCTACAATGAGCAGTTCTTC.

V and J are TRBV29-1 and TRBJ2-1; no reliable D call. Trimming cost V 6 bases and J 5 bases, with 11 bases left between them. The CDR3 contains 12 residues. CDR1 and CDR2 from the germline V gene are SQVTM and ANQGSEA. CDR3 bases: TGCAGCGTAACGATAAGGGACAATGAGCAGTTCTTC. This encodes CSVTIRDNEQFF.

V usage is TRBV27 and J usage is TRBJ2-3; the D is unclear. V was shortened by 6 bases and J by 2 bases, with 12 bases between the two germline ends. Germline V gene sequence: CDR1 MNHEY, CDR2 SMNVEV (reference sequence). This CDR3 has 14 residues. The CDR3 nucleotides are TGTGCCAGCAGCCCTCGGCCAGCCACAGATACGCAGTATTTT. This translates into CASSPRPATDTQYF.

The chain is built from TRBV19 and TRBJ1-5; tentatively, D is TRBD1 (5 bases). The CDR3 spans 14 residues. Per germline, CDR1 LNHDA and CDR2 SQIVND (reference sequence). Trimming stripped 4 bases from V and 3 bases from J, with 10 bases between. The chain's CDR3 is CASSTGAPNQPQHF. The CDR3 DNA reads TGTGCCAGTAGTACCGGGGCCCCCAATCAGCCCCAGCATTTT.

The genes are TRBV2 and TRBJ1-2, with D uncertain. The germline V and J ends were trimmed by 5 bases and 2 bases, with 15 bases remaining between them. Germline-derived CDR1 and CDR2 are SNHLY and FYNNEI. This CDR3 comprises 15 residues. The CDR3, as DNA: TGTGCCAGCAGTCGAGAGGGTGTCCTGAACTATGGCTACACCTTC. It specifies CASSREGVLNYGYTF.

The J gene is TRBJ2-1, the V gene TRBV6-5; D might be TRBD1 (5 bases). Trimming took 6 bases from V and 7 from J, leaving 10 bases between them. Per germline, CDR1 MNHEY and CDR2 SVGAGI. This CDR3 comprises 12 residues. The CDR3 protein is CASRPTENEQFF. The CDR3 DNA is TGTGCCAGCAGGCCGACAGAAAATGAGCAGTTCTTC.

This clone was observed a few times. The chain combines TRBV5-1 with TRBJ1-2; D uncertain. Deletions cut 0 bases from V and 6 bases from J, with 9 bases between. In germline, CDR1 is SGHRS, CDR2 YFSETQ. The length of the CDR3 is 13 residues. This CDR3 reads CASSLVTENGYTF. CDR3 DNA: TGCGCCAGCAGCTTGGTGACGGAAAATGGCTACACCTTC.

The gene calls are TRBV29-1 and TRBJ2-4, with 8 bases identical to TRBD1. This CDR3 has 14 residues. The germline gives CDR1 SQVTM, CDR2 ANQGSEA. V lost 3 bases to trimming and J lost 8 bases; unmatched junction nucleotides: 9. CDR3 region: CSVDGQGRGDIQYF. The CDR3 nucleotides read TGCAGCGTTGATGGACAGGGCAGGGGGGACATTCAGTACTTC.